Presented here are 15 T cell receptor beta chains from one specimen sequenced in a study of cytomegalovirus exposure and HLA in healthy donors. A multiplex PCR was run with 60 Vbeta primers and 13 Jbeta primers. Sequencing was performed with immunoSEQ multiplex PCR; in TCRdb, only in-frame clones are kept and a portion is missing. Of more than 140,000 clones listed, 50% to 75% are singletons. Source material: PBMCs. These receptors came from a woman aged 30 to 39 in good health and CMV-seropositive.

The chain employs TRBV9 and TRBJ1-4; a possible D gene is TRBD1 (5 bases). The CDR3 loop spans 15 amino acids. The ends were cut back, 2 bases at V and 8 bases at J, with 16 bases in the middle. CDR1 SGDLS and CDR2 YYNGEE come from the germline V gene. For the CDR3, the DNA is TGTGCCAGCAGCGTTTCCTCTACCAGGGCGGAAAAACTGTTTTTT. This gives the protein CASSVSSTRAEKLFF.

The chain employs TRBV2 and TRBJ1-5; no reliable D call. Trimming shortened V by 2 bases and J by 4 bases, and 6 bases separated the two germline ends. The V gene's germline CDR1 is SNHLY and CDR2 FYNNEI. CDR3 length equals 13 residues. The CDR3 nucleotides read TGTGCCAGCAGTGAATCTCTAAATCAGCCCCAGCATTTT. It encodes CASSESLNQPQHF.

The rearrangement links TRBV30 to TRBJ1-1; D is unclear. CDR3 length: 13 amino acids. V lost 5 bases and J 0 bases, leaving 10 bases between the germline ends. Per germline, CDR1 GTSNPN and CDR2 SVGIG (reference sequence). The CDR3 DNA reads as TGTGCCTGGGATGGAGGTATGAACACTGAAGCTTTCTTT. Translating it yields CAWDGGMNTEAFF.

This rearrangement joins TRBV28 to TRBJ1-6; D unresolved. Germline loops: CDR1 MDHEN, CDR2 SYDVKM. The CDR3 runs 11 residues. V was shortened by 6 bases and J by 6 bases, with 3 bases between the two germline ends. CDR3 region: CASSRNSPLHF. DNA of the CDR3: TGTGCCAGCAGCCGTAATTCACCCCTCCACTTT. Combining the CDR3 with reference TRBV28 and TRBJ1-6 gives the whole variable domain DVKVTQSSRYLVKRTGEKVFLECVQDMDHENMFWYRQDPGLGLRLIYFSYDVKMKEKGDIPEGYSVSREKKERFSLILESASTNQTSMYLCASSRNSPLHFGNGTRLTVT.

This clone was counted between two and nine times. The rearrangement links TRBV29-1 to TRBJ2-3; D is possibly TRBD2 (6 bases). This CDR3 has 14 amino acids. The germline gives CDR1 SQVTM, CDR2 ANQGSEA. The germline V and J ends were trimmed by 4 bases and 2 bases, with 13 bases remaining between them. The CDR3 reads CSVAGGVDTDTQYF. In DNA form, the CDR3 reads TGCAGCGTTGCCGGGGGAGTTGACACAGATACGCAGTATTTT.

This clone was detected a few times. The rearrangement joins TRBV28 to TRBJ1-2; D might be TRBD1 (5 bases). The CDR3 spans 12 residues. The germline CDR1 and CDR2 sequences are MDHEN and SYDVKM. The germline V and J ends were trimmed by 7 bases and 8 bases, with 14 bases remaining between them. The CDR3 region is CASTLGQGGYTF. As DNA, the CDR3 is TGTGCCAGCACCCTTGGGCAGGGAGGCTACACCTTC.

This clone was detected only a few times. V and J are TRBV6-1 and TRBJ2-7; 8 positions agree with TRBD2. Unmatched junction bases numbered 6, after V lost 0 bases and J lost 5 bases. CDR1 and CDR2 (germline): MNHNS, SASEGT. The CDR3 extends over 15 amino acids. CDR3 loop: CASSEALGGADEQYF. The CDR3 DNA is TGTGCCAGCAGTGAAGCGCTCGGGGGGGCCGACGAGCAGTACTTC.

This chain joins TRBV6-5 and TRBJ2-5; TRBD1 might be the D (6 bases). V lost 2 bases and J 1 base, leaving 14 bases between the germline ends. The germline CDR1 and CDR2 sequences are MNHEY and SVGAGI. CDR3 length: 16 amino acids. The CDR3 sequence is CASSYGTGPFQETQYF. In nucleotides, the CDR3 is TGTGCCAGCAGTTACGGCACAGGGCCTTTCCAAGAGACCCAGTACTTC.

This clone was seen just once. The rearrangement uses TRBV6-1 and TRBJ1-5; D is ambiguous. V shed 3 bases and J shed 3 bases, with 6 bases lying between them. The CDR3 is 13 residues long. Germline V CDR1 and CDR2: MNHNS, SASEGT. CDR3 coding DNA: TGTGCCAGCAGTGAGCGGGACAATCAGCCCCAGCATTTT. Residues: CASSERDNQPQHF.

The genes are TRBV12-1 and TRBJ2-1; the D call in the table, TRBD2, was not verified against the DNA. TRBV12-1 corresponds to a pseudogene. CDR3 length equals 15 residues. The CDR3 spells CASSGLAVSYNEQFF. The CDR3 nucleotides are TGTGCCAGCAGCGGACTAGCGGTCTCCTACAATGAGCAGTTCTTC.

Concerning this clone: The same CDR3 also results from other DNA sequences found in this sample. The genes are TRBV2 and TRBJ2-3, with 12 bases that match TRBD2. Germline loops: CDR1 SNHLY, CDR2 FYNNEI. The trim removed 4 bases at V and 2 bases at J, leaving 1 base unmatched. The CDR3 covers 15 residues. CDR3 in amino acids: CASSGLAGVTDTQYF. DNA for the CDR3: TGTGCCAGCAGTGGACTAGCGGGGGTCACAGATACGCAGTATTTT.

V gene TRBV28 combines with J gene TRBJ1-2; D call uncertain. This CDR3 region has 13 residues. The germline V gene encodes CDR1 MDHEN and CDR2 SYDVKM. V was trimmed by 5 bases and J by 4 bases, leaving 11 bases between them. CDR3 nucleotide sequence: TGTGCCAGCAGTCCGGGATCCTTCTATGGCTACACCTTC. Encoded protein: CASSPGSFYGYTF.

The chain links TRBV7-9 to TRBJ2-5; 8 bases line up with TRBD2. The J call may be faulty, since TRBJ2-7 better matches the DNA end. The CDR3 sequence is 13 residues long. Germline V gene lookup returns CDR1 SEHNR and CDR2 FQNEAQ (reference sequence). The CDR3 DNA is TGTGCCAGCAGGTCCGGGACTAGCTACGAGCAGTACTTC. Its protein product is CASRSGTSYEQYF.

J is TRBJ2-7 and V is TRBV6-5; a weak D match, TRBD2 (6 bases). V was shortened by 0 bases and J by 1 base, with 7 bases between the two germline ends. This CDR3 has 14 residues. The germline CDR1 and CDR2 sequences are MNHEY and SVGAGI. The CDR3 sequence is CASSYSEGSYEQYF. CDR3 nucleotides: TGTGCCAGCAGTTACTCGGAGGGTTCCTACGAGCAGTACTTC.

The gene calls are TRBV28 and TRBJ1-5; D might be TRBD1 (6 bases). This CDR3 has 14 residues. Per the germline V gene, CDR1 is MDHEN and CDR2 is SYDVKM. The germline V and J ends were trimmed by 6 bases and 4 bases, with 13 bases remaining between them. The CDR3, as DNA: TGTGCCAGCAGGAAACCAGGGGTAAATCAGCCCCAGCATTTT. Translated, it gives CASRKPGVNQPQHF. Variable domain in full (rest from reference TRBV28 and TRBJ1-5): DVKVTQSSRYLVKRTGEKVFLECVQDMDHENMFWYRQDPGLGLRLIYFSYDVKMKEKGDIPEGYSVSREKKERFSLILESASTNQTSMYLCASRKPGVNQPQHFGDGTRLSIL.